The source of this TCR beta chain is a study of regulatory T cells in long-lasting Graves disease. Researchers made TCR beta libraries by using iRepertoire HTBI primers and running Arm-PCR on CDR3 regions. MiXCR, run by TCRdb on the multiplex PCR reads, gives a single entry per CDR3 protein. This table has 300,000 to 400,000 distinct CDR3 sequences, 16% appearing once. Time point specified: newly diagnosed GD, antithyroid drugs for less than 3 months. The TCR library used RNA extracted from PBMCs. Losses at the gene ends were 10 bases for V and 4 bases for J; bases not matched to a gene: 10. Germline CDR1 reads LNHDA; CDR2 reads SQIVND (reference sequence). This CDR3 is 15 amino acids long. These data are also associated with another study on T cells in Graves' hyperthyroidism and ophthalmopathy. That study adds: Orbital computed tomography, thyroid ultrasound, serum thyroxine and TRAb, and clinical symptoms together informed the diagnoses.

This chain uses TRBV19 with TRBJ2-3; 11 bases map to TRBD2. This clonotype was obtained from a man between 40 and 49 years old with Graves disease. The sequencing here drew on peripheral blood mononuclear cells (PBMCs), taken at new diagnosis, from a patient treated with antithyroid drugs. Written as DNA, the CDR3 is TGTGCCACCCGCGACGAGACTAGCGGGGCAGATACGCAGTATTTT. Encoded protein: CATRDETSGADTQYF.